This is a list of T cell receptor beta chains from one sample in a study of technical replicates of blood from a handful of donors. Repertoires were generated with immunoSEQ multiplex PCR, while TCRdb's copy carries only in-frame clones and drops some. Among under 85,000 clones listed, approximately 94% were seen once. Sequenced: T cells isolated from PBMCs. The receptors come from a human donor in good health. The CDR3 runs from the conserved cysteine through the conserved F or W. A D gene is named only where the DNA matches it firmly. Size values are once, few and many counts, or a class for expanded clones, and some rows have none.

-	TRBV6-5	-	15	TRBJ1-2	TGTGCCAGCAGTTACTCAGGCGGAGCAAACTATGGCTACACCTTC	CASSYSGGANYGYTF
-	TRBV27	TRBD2	14	TRBJ2-5	TGTGCCAGCAAGAGCGGGACTAGACAAGAGACCCAGTACTTC	CASKSGTRQETQYF
-	TRBV19	-	13	TRBJ2-3	TGTGCCAGCCGGATTGGAGTAGGTGATACGCAGTATTTT	CASRIGVGDTQYF
-	TRBV5-4	-	15	TRBJ1-3	TGTGCCAGCAGCCCCTCCGTGGGCTTTGGAAACACCATATATTTT	CASSPSVGFGNTIYF
-	TRBV28	TRBD1	14	TRBJ2-7	TGTGCCAGCAGTTTTTATGACAGGGCCTACGAGCAGTACTTC	CASSFYDRAYEQYF
-	TRBV5-4	-	15	TRBJ2-2	TGTGCCAGCACCTTCCGGAGTGGGAGAACCGGGGAGCTGTTTTTT	CASTFRSGRTGELFF
-	TRBV10-2	-	15	TRBJ1-1	TGCGCCAGCAGTGACTCACAGGACGAGTTTGAAGTTGCTTTCTTT	CASSDSQDEFEVAFF
-	TRBV25-1	-	14	TRBJ2-3	TGTGCCAGCAGTGAGCACAGGGCGTCTGATACGCAGTATTTT	CASSEHRASDTQYF
-	TRBV5-4	-	14	TRBJ2-1	TGTGCCAGCAGCCGAAGCGGGCGACACAATGAGCAGTTCTTC	CASSRSGRHNEQFF
-	TRBV2	-	16	TRBJ2-6	TGTGCCAGCCCCTCTGGGGGGATCTCTGGGGCCAACGTCCTGACTTTC	CASPSGGISGANVLTF
-	TRBV7-9	TRBD2	15	TRBJ2-3	TGTGCCAGCAGCTATAGCGGGGGCTACACAGATACGCAGTATTTT	CASSYSGGYTDTQYF
-	TRBV7-6	-	12	TRBJ2-7	TGTGCCAGCAGCCCAGGAGGCCACGAGCAGTACTTC	CASSPGGHEQYF
-	TRBV4-1	TRBD1	18	TRBJ1-2	TGCGCCAGCAGCCAAGATGGTACCGGGACAGCCATTGTATATGGCTACACCTTC	CASSQDGTGTAIVYGYTF
-	TRBV5-4	TRBD1	15	TRBJ2-7	TGTGCCAGCAGCTTGCCCGGGACAGGGACCTACGAGCAGTACTTC	CASSLPGTGTYEQYF
once	TRBV7-9	TRBD2	15	TRBJ2-5	TGTGCCAGCAGCTTCAGTAGCGGGAGTAGAGAGACCCAGTACTTC	CASSFSSGSRETQYF
-	TRBV18	TRBD1	19	TRBJ2-7	TGTGCCAGCTCACCCCAACGTAGGGACGGGACAGGGAGCTCCTACGAGCAGTACTTC	CASSPQRRDGTGSSYEQYF
-	TRBV28	-	14	TRBJ2-5	TGTGCCAGCAATTCCCGGGGGTTCCAAGAGACCCAGTACTTC	CASNSRGFQETQYF
-	TRBV4-1	TRBD1	16	TRBJ2-7	TGCGCCAGCAGCCAACCCCGATTGGGACAGGCCTACGAGCAGTACTTC	CASSQPRLGQAYEQYF